Sequencing of this T cell receptor (beta chain) was carried out in a study of blood T cells in healthy people across ages. This CDR3 has 14 amino acids. Trimming removed 6 bases at V and 7 bases at J, with 13 bases between. Per the germline V gene, CDR1 is MNHEY and CDR2 is SVGAGI. A second PCR of roughly 6 to 12 cycles used a sample-barcoded 5' primer and a J-beta primer mix. TCRdb called the 5' RACE reads again in MiXCR, with one record for every CDR3 protein. The sample contains about 800,000 distinct CDR3 sequences, roughly 64% of which appear only once. This chain joins TRBV6-5 and TRBJ1-6; D may be TRBD1 (5 bases). This receptor was obtained from a man aged 25 to 40 in good health. Sequenced: blood. CDR3 amino acids: CASRRTSWNSPLHF. The CDR3 coding sequence is TGTGCCAGCAGACGGACATCCTGGAATTCACCCCTCCACTTT.